This TCR beta chain is from a study of T cells in Graves' hyperthyroidism and ophthalmopathy. Looking at the study overall: At initial diagnosis, before any treatment had begun, peripheral blood was obtained.

Study-level results: Appearing also in blood were most of the thyroid clonotypes expanded above 0.001.

This CDR3 contains 12 residues. Per germline, CDR1 MNHNS and CDR2 SASEGT. V lost 2 bases and J lost 5; bases outside the gene matches: 0. The investigators amplified TCR beta CDR3 regions from RNA transcripts. HTBI primers were employed in a first-round RT-PCR of the TCR CDR3. TCRdb re-analysed the multiplex PCR reads in MiXCR, keeping a single row per CDR3 protein. The sample has about 340,000 distinct CDR3 sequences, roughly 21% seen once. Many counts were recorded for this clonotype. Its cognate antigen is unknown. J is TRBJ2-7 and V is TRBV6-1; 7 bases map to TRBD1. This receptor was taken from a woman in her forties or fifties with Graves' hyperthyroidism. What was sequenced was blood. CDR3 sequence: CASSETGDEQYF. CDR3 sequence (DNA): TGTGCCAGCAGTGAAACAGGGGACGAGCAGTACTTC.